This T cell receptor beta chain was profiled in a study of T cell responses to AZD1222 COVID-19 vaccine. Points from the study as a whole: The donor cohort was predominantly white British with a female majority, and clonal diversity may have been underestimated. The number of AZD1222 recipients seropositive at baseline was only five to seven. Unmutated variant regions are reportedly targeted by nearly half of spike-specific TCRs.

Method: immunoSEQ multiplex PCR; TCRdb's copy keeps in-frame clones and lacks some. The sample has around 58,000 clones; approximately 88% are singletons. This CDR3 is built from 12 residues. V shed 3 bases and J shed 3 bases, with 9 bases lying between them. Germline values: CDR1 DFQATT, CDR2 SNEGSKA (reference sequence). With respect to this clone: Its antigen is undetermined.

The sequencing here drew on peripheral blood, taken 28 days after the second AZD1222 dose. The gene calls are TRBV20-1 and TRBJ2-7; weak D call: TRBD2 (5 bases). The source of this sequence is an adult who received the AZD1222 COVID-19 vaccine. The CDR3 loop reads CSASERYYEQYF. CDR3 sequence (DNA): TGCAGTGCTAGTGAGCGGTACTACGAGCAGTACTTC.